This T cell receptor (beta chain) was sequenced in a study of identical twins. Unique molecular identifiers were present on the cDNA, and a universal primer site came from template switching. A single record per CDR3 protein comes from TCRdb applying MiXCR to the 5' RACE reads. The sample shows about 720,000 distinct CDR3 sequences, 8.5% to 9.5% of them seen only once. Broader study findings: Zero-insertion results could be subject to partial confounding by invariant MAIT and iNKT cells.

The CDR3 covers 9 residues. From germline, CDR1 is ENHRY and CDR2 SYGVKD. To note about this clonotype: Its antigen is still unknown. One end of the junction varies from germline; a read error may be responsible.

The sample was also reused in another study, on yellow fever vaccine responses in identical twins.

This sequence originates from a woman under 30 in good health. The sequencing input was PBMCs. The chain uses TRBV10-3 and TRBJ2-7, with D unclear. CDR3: CAISESTPF. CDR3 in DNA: TGTGCCATCAGTGAGTCGACCCCTTTC.